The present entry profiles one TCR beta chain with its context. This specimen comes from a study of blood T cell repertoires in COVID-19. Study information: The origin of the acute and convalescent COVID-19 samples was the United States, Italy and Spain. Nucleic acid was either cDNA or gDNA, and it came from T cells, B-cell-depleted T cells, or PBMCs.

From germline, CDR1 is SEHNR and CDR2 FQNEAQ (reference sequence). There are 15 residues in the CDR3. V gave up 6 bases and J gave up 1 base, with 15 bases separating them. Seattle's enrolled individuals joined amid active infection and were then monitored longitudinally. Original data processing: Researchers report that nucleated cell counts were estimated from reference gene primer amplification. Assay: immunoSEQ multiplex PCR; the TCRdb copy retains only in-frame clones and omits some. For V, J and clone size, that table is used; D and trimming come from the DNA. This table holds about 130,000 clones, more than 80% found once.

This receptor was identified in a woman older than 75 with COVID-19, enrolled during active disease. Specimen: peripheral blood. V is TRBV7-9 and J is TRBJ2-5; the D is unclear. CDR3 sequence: CASSQNMAGQETQYF. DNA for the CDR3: TGTGCCAGCAGTCAAAACATGGCAGGCCAAGAGACCCAGTACTTC.